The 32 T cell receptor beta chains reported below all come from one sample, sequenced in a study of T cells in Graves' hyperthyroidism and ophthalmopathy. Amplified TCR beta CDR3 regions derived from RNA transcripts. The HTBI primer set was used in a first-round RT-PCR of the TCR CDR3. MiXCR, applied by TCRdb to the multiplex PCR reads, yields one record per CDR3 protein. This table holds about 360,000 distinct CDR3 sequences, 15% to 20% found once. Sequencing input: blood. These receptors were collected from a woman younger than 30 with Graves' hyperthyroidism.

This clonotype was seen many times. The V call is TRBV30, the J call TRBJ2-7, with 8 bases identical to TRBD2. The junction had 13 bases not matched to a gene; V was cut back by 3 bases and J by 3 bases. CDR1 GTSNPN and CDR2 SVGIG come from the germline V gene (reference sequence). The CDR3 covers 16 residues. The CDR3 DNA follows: TGTGCCTGGAGAAAACCCGGGACTAGAGTTTTCTACGAGCAGTACTTC. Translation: CAWRKPGTRVFYEQYF.

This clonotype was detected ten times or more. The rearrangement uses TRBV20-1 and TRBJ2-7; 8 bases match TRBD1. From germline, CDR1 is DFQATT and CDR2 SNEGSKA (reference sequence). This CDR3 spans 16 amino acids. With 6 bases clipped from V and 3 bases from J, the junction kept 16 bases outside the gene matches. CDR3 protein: CSAIRTGSILGYEQYF. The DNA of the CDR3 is TGCAGTGCAATTAGGACAGGGTCCATTCTAGGCTACGAGCAGTACTTC.

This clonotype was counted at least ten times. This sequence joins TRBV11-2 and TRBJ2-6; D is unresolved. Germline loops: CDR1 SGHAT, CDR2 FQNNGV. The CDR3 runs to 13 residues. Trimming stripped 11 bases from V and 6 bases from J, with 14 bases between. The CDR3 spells CAAGSGAANVLTF. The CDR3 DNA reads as TGTGCCGCAGGCTCCGGAGCGGCCAACGTCCTGACTTTC.

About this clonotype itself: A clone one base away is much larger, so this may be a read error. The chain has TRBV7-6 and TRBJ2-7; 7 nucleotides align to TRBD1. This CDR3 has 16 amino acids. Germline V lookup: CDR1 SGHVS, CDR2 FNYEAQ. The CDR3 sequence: CASSFEDRPSSYEQCF. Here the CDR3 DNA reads TGTGCCAGCAGCTTCGAGGACAGGCCGAGCTCCTACGAGCAGTGCTTC.

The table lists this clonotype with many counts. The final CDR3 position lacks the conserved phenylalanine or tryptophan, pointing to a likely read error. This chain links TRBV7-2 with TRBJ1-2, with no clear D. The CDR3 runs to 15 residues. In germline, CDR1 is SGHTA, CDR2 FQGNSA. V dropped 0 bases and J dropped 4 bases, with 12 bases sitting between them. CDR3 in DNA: TGTGCCAGCAGCTTAGCATCGGCGGGTCTCTATGGCTACACCTCC. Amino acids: CASSLASAGLYGYTS.

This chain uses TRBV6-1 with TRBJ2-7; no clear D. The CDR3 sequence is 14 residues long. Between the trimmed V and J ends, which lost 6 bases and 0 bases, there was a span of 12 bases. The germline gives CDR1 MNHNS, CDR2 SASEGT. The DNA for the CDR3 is TGTGCCAGCAGCAAACAGTCGAGCTCCTACGAGCAGTACTTC. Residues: CASSKQSSSYEQYF.

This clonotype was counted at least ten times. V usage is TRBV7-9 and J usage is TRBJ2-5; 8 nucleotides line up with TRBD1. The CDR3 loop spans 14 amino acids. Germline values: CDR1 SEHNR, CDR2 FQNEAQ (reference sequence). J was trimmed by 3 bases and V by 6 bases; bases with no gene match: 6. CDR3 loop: CASRQGTGEETQYF. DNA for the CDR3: TGTGCCAGCAGACAAGGGACAGGAGAAGAGACCCAGTACTTC.

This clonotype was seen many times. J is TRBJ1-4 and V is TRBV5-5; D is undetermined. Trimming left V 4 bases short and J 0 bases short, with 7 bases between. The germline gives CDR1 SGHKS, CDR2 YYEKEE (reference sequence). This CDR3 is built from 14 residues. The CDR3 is CASSVVATNEKLFF. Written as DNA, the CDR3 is TGTGCCAGCAGCGTGGTCGCAACTAATGAAAAACTGTTTTTT.

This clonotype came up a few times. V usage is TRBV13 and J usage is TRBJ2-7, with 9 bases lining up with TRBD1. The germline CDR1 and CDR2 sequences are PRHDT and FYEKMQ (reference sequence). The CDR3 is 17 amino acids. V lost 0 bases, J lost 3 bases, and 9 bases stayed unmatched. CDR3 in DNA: TGTGCCAGCAGCTTAGGGGCCCGGGACAGGGACTACTACGAGCAGTACTTC. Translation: CASSLGARDRDYYEQYF.

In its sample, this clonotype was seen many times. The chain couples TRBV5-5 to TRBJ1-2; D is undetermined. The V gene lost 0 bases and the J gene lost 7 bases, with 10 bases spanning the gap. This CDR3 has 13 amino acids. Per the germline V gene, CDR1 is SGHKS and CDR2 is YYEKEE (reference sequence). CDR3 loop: CASSLAEAGGYTF. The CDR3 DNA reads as TGTGCCAGCAGCTTGGCCGAGGCCGGTGGCTACACCTTC.

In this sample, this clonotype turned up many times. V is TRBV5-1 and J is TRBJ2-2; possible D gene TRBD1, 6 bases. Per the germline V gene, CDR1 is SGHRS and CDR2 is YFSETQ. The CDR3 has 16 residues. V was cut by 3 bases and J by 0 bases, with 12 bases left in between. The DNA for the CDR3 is TGCGCCAGCAGCTACGGACAGAGCGCGAACACCGGGGAGCTGTTTTTT. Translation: CASSYGQSANTGELFF.

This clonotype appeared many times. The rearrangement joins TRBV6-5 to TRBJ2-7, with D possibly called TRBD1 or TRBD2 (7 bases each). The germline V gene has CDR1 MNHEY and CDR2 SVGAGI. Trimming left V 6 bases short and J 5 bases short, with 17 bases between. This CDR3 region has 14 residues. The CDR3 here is CASSHRQGGHEQYF. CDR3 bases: TGTGCCAGCAGCCACAGGCAGGGGGGGCACGAGCAGTACTTC.

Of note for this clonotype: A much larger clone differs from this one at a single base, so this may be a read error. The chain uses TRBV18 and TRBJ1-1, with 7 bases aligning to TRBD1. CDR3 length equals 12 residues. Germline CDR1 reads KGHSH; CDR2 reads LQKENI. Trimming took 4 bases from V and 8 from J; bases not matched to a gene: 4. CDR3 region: CASSHTGAEAFF. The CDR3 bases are TGTGCCAGCTCACATACAGGGGCCGAAGCTTTCTTT.

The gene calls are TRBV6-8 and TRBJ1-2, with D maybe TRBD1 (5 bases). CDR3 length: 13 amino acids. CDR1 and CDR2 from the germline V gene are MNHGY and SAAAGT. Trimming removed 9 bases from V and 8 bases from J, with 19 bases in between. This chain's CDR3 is CASRDGTPLGYTF. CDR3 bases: TGTGCCAGTAGGGATGGGACCCCTTTAGGCTACACCTTC.

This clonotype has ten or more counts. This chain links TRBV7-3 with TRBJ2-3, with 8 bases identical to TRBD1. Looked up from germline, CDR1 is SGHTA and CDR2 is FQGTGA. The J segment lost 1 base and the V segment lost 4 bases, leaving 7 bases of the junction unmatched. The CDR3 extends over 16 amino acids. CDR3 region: CASSSARGLGTDTQYF. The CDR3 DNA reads TGTGCCAGCAGCTCTGCCAGGGGGCTAGGCACAGATACGCAGTATTTT.

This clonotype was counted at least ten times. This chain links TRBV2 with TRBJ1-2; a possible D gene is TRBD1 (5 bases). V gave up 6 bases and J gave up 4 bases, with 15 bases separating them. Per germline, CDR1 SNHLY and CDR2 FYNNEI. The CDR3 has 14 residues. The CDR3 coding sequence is TGTGCCAGCAGGGATTCGGGGGGAAGCTATGGCTACACCTTC. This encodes CASRDSGGSYGYTF.

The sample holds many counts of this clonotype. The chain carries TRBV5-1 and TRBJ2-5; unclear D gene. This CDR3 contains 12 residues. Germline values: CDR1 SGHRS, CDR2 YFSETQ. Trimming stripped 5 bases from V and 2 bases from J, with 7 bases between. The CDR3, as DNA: TGCGCCAGCAGTCCCCAACAAGAGACCCAGTACTTC. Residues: CASSPQQETQYF.

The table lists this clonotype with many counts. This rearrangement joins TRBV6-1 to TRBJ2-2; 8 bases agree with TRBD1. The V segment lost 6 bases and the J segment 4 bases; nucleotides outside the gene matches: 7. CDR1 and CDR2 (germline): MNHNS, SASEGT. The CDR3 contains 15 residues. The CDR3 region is CASSQDRVVTGELFF. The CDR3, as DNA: TGTGCCAGCAGCCAGGACAGGGTCGTCACCGGGGAGCTGTTTTTT.

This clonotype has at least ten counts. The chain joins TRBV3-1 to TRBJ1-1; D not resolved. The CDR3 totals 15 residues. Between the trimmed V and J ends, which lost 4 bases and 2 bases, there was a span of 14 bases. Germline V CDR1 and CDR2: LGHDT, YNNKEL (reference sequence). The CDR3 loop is CASSPPLTVNTEAFF. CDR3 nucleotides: TGTGCCAGCAGCCCCCCCCTGACGGTAAACACTGAAGCTTTCTTT.

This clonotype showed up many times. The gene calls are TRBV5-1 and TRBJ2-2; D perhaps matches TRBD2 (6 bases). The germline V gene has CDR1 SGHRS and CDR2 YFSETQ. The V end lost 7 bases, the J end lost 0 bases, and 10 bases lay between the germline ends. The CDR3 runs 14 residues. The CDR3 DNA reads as TGCGCCAGCGAGGAGGGCCCGAACACCGGGGAGCTGTTTTTT. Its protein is CASEEGPNTGELFF.

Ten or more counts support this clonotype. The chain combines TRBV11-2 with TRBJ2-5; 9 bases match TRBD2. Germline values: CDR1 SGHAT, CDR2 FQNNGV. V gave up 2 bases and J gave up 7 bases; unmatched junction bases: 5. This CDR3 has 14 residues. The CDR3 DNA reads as TGTGCCAGCAGCTTAATGGGCGGGGGGGGGACCCAGTACTTC. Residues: CASSLMGGGGTQYF. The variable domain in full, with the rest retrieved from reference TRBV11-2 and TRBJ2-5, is EAGVAQSPRYKIIEKRQSVAFWCNPISGHATLYWYQQILGQGPKLLIQFQNNGVVDDSQLPKDRFSAERLKGVDSTLKIQPAKLEDSAVYLCASSLMGGGGTQYFGPGTRLLVL.

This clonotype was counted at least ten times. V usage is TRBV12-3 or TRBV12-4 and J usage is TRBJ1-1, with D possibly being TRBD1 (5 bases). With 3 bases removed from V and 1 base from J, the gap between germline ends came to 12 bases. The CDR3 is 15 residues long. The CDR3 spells CASSFPLRGNTEAFF. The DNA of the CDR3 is TGTGCCAGCAGTTTCCCGCTGAGGGGGAACACTGAAGCTTTCTTT.

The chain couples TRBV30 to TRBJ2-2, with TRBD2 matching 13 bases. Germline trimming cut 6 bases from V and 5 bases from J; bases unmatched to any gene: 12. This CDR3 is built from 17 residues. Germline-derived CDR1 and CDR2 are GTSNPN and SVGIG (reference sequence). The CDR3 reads CACSGTSGASWTGELFF. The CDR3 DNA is TGTGCCTGCAGCGGGACTAGCGGGGCAAGTTGGACCGGGGAGCTGTTTTTT.

The CDR3 bases are TGTGCCAGCACCTCGACAGGGCGCACCTACGAGCAGTACTTC. Translating it yields CASTSTGRTYEQYF. The chain recombines TRBV6-2 or TRBV6-3 with TRBJ2-7; TRBD1 matches at 7 bases. CDR1 is MNHEY, CDR2 SVGEGT, per germline. The CDR3 is 14 amino acids. Germline trimming cut 7 bases from V and 2 bases from J; bases unmatched to any gene: 8.

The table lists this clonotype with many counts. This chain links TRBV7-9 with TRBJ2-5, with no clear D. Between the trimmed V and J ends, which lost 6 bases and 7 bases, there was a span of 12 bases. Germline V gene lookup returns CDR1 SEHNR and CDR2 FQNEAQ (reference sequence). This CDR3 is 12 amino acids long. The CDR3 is CASSSTIRTQYF. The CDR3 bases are TGTGCCAGCAGTTCGACCATACGGACCCAGTACTTC.

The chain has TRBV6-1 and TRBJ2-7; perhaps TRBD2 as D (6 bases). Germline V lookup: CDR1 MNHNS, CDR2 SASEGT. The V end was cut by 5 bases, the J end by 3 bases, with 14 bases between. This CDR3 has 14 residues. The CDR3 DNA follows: TGTGCCAGCAGTACCTCCGGGGGATACTACGAGCAGTACTTC. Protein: CASSTSGGYYEQYF.

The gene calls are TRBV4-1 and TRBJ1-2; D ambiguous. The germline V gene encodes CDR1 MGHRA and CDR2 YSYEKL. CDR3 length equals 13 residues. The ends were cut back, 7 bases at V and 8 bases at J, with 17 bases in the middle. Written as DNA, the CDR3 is TGCGCCAGCACCGCTCCGGGCCTCGGCGGCTACACCTTC. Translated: CASTAPGLGGYTF.

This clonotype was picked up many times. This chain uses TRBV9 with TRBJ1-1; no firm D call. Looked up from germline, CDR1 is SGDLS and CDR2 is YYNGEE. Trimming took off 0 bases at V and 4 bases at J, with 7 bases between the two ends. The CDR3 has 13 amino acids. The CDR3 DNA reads TGTGCCAGCAGCGTAGACCCGGCCACTGAAGCTTTCTTT. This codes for CASSVDPATEAFF.

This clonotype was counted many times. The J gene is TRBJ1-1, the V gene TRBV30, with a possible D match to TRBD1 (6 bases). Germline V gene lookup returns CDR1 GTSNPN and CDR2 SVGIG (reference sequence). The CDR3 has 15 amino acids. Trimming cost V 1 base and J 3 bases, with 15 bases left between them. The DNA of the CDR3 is TGTGCCTGGAGTGCCAAGGGGGGGCAGGACACTGAAGCTTTCTTT. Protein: CAWSAKGGQDTEAFF. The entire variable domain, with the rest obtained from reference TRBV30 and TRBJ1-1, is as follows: SQTIHQWPATLVQPVGSPLSLECTVEGTSNPNLYWYRQAAGRGLQLLFYSVGIGQISSEVPQNLSASRPQDRQFILSSKKLLLSDSGFYLCAWSAKGGQDTEAFFGQGTRLTVV.

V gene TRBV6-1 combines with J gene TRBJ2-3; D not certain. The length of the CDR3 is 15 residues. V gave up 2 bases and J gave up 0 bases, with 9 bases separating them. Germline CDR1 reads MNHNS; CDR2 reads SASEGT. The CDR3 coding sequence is TGTGCCAGCAGTGAACGGCGGTCTAGCACAGATACGCAGTATTTT. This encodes CASSERRSSTDTQYF.

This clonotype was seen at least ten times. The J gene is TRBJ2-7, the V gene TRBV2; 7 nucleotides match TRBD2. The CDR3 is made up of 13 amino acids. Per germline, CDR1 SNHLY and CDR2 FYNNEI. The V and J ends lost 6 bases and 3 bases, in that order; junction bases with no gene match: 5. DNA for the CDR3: TGTGCCAGCAGCTCGGGACTACACTACGAGCAGTACTTC. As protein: CASSSGLHYEQYF.

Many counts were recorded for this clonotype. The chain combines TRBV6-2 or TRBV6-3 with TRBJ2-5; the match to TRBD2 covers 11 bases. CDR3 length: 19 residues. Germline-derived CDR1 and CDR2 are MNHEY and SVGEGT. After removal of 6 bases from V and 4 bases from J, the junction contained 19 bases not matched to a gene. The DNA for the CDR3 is TGTGCCAGCAGACCCGGCGCCATGGCTAGCGGGGGGCTACGAGAGACCCAGTACTTC. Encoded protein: CASRPGAMASGGLRETQYF.